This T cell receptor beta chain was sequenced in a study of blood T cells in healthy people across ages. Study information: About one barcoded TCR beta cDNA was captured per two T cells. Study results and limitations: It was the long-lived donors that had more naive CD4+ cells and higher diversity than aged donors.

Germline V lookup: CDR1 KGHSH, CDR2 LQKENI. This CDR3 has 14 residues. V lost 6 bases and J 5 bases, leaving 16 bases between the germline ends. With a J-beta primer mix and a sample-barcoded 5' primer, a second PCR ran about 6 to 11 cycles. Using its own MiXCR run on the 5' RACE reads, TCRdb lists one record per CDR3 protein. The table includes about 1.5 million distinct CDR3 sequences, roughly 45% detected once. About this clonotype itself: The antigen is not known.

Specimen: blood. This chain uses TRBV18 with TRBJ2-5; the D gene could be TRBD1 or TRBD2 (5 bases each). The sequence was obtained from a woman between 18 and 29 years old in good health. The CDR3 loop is CASSPRDPTETQYF. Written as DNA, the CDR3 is TGTGCCAGCTCCCCCCGGGACCCCACGGAGACCCAGTACTTC.